These 27 T cell receptor beta chains came from one sample sequenced in a study of spatial heterogeneity in lung cancer. Time point meaning: sample taken at primary tumor resection. Via MiXCR, TCRdb re-called the 5' RACE reads, giving one row per CDR3 protein. The repertoire holds tens of thousands of distinct CDR3 sequences, approximately 14% seen once, with 55% to 70% in the top ten. Sequenced material: PBMCs, taken at surgery. All receptors come from a male donor with early-stage non-small cell lung cancer.

The genes are TRBV5-1 and TRBJ2-5, with D hard to call. Per the germline V gene, CDR1 is SGHRS and CDR2 is YFSETQ. The CDR3 extends over 14 amino acids. V was trimmed by 0 bases and J by 5 bases, leaving 11 bases between them. CDR3 protein: CASSLVSRTETQYF. As DNA, the CDR3 is TGCGCCAGCAGCTTGGTTTCCAGGACCGAGACCCAGTACTTC.

This clonotype was detected a few times. The rearrangement uses TRBV12-3 or TRBV12-4 and TRBJ1-6; D perhaps matches TRBD1 (5 bases). The V end lost 3 bases, the J end lost 8 bases, and 5 bases lay between the germline ends. This CDR3 region has 12 residues. CDR3 nucleotide sequence: TGTGCCAGCAGTTTCAGGGATTCACCCCTCCACTTT. Translated: CASSFRDSPLHF.

In this sample, this clonotype turned up a few times. The rearrangement joins TRBV20-1 to TRBJ1-1; 8 nucleotides align to TRBD1. Germline values: CDR1 DFQATT, CDR2 SNEGSKA (reference sequence). This CDR3 spans 14 amino acids. The CDR3 region has the DNA TGCAGCGCAACAGGGGGGCCTACGAACACTGAAGCTTTCTTT. Encoded protein: CSATGGPTNTEAFF.

There are a few counts of this clonotype. The CDR3 sequence is CASSLSSSSPLHF. The CDR3 DNA sequence: TGTGCCAGCAGCTTATCATCGAGCTCACCCCTCCACTTT. The chain combines TRBV7-2 with TRBJ1-6; D gene unclear. Trimming stripped 2 bases from V and 10 bases from J, with 9 bases between. The CDR3 covers 13 residues. The germline gives CDR1 SGHTA, CDR2 FQGNSA.

V usage is TRBV7-9 and J usage is TRBJ1-1; 9 bases are shared with TRBD1. This CDR3 is 13 amino acids long. CDR1 is SEHNR and CDR2 is FQNEAQ in the germline V gene (reference sequence). The trim removed 5 bases at V and 11 bases at J, leaving 9 bases unmatched. CDR3 sequence (DNA): TGTGCCAGCAGCCAAAACAGGGGGCGGTCGGCTTTCTTT. Amino acid sequence: CASSQNRGRSAFF.

This chain links TRBV11-2 with TRBJ1-5; D unresolved. The CDR3 loop spans 14 amino acids. V was cut by 3 bases and J by 3 bases, with 9 bases left in between. CDR1 is SGHAT, CDR2 FQNNGV, per germline. CDR3 sequence (DNA): TGTGCCAGCAGCTTGTCTAGTGACAATCAGCCCCAGCATTTT. Protein sequence: CASSLSSDNQPQHF. The full variable domain, with the rest looked up from reference TRBV11-2 and TRBJ1-5, is EAGVAQSPRYKIIEKRQSVAFWCNPISGHATLYWYQQILGQGPKLLIQFQNNGVVDDSQLPKDRFSAERLKGVDSTLKIQPAKLEDSAVYLCASSLSSDNQPQHFGDGTRLSIL.

The chain recombines TRBV12-3 or TRBV12-4 with TRBJ2-3; the match to TRBD2 covers 8 bases. This CDR3 comprises 15 residues. V dropped 5 bases and J dropped 1; count of bases not matched to a gene: 5. The CDR3 coding sequence is TGTGCCAGCAGTCAAGCGGGGGCACGCACAGATACGCAGTATTTT. Translated, it gives CASSQAGARTDTQYF.

The chain has TRBV11-3 and TRBJ2-3; D unclear. The germline V gene encodes CDR1 SGHNT and CDR2 YENEEA. The CDR3 is 14 residues long. The V gene lost 3 bases and the J gene lost 0 bases, with 7 bases spanning the gap. The CDR3 coding sequence is TGTGCCAGCAGCTTCGGACGAAGCACAGATACGCAGTATTTT. Translation gives CASSFGRSTDTQYF.

In this sample, this clonotype turned up a few times. The chain links TRBV6-1 to TRBJ2-5; D may be TRBD1 (6 bases). Trimming cost V 4 bases and J 4 bases, with 13 bases left between them. The CDR3 loop spans 14 amino acids. Germline V gives CDR1 MNHNS, CDR2 SASEGT. Here the CDR3 DNA reads TGTGCCAGCAGTGTTGGGGGCATCCGAGAGACCCAGTACTTC. Protein sequence: CASSVGGIRETQYF.

The chain recombines TRBV21-1 with TRBJ2-7; TRBD1 is the table's D call and was not checked against the DNA. TRBV21-1 is a recognized pseudogene. The CDR3 has 10 residues. The CDR3 region has the DNA TGTGCCAGCTCCCCTCGAAAGGAGAACTTC. It specifies CASSPRKENF.

This clonotype appeared a few times. V gene TRBV10-1 combines with J gene TRBJ2-5; D call uncertain. The germline gives CDR1 WNHNN, CDR2 SYGVQD (reference sequence). The CDR3 consists of 11 residues. V lost 3 bases and J lost 7, with 6 bases in between. CDR3 nucleotide sequence: TGCGCCAGCAGTGATAGTCTGACCCAGTACTTC. It is translated as CASSDSLTQYF.

This clonotype was counted between two and nine times. This chain links TRBV10-3 with TRBJ2-3; D gene ambiguous. The CDR3 is 16 residues long. Germline V gives CDR1 ENHRY, CDR2 SYGVKD. The V gene lost 7 bases and the J gene lost 2 bases, with 19 bases spanning the gap. The CDR3 sequence: CAINPPKEVDTDTQYF. The CDR3 coding sequence is TGTGCCATCAACCCCCCTAAAGAAGTAGACACAGATACGCAGTATTTT.

Points on this clonotype: A read error is possible here, since a much larger clone lies one base away. The rearrangement joins TRBV29-1 to TRBJ2-5; D possibly corresponds to TRBD2 (5 bases). CDR3 length: 12 residues. CDR1 is SQVTM and CDR2 is ANQGSEA in the germline V gene. The CDR3 nucleotides read TGCAGCGTTGGGGTCCCAAGGGAGACCCTGTACTTC. Protein product: CSVGVPRETLYF.

This clonotype was seen ten or more times. This chain links TRBV29-1 with TRBJ2-3, with D uncertain. The V end was cut by 5 bases, the J end by 6 bases, with 9 bases between. Germline V gene data show CDR1 as SQVTM and CDR2 as ANQGSEA. This CDR3 contains 11 residues. The CDR3 loop reads CSVSIVDTQYF. DNA of the CDR3: TGCAGCGTTTCCATTGTGGATACGCAGTATTTT.

This clonotype showed up just a few times. The chain is built from TRBV4-1 and TRBJ1-5; no clear D gene. V was shortened by 1 base and J by 2 bases, with 12 bases between the two germline ends. The CDR3 spans 16 residues. Germline V gives CDR1 MGHRA, CDR2 YSYEKL. CDR3 amino acids: CASSQVPREGNQPQHF. CDR3 nucleotides: TGCGCCAGCAGCCAAGTTCCACGGGAGGGCAATCAGCCCCAGCATTTT.

Only a few counts were recorded for this clonotype. V and J are TRBV20-1 and TRBJ2-5; TRBD1 agrees at 7 bases. CDR3 length equals 12 residues. The ends lost 4 bases at V and 1 base at J; junction bases unmatched: 0. From germline, CDR1 is DFQATT and CDR2 SNEGSKA (reference sequence). Here the CDR3 DNA reads TGCAGTGCTACAGGGGGCCAAGAGACCCAGTACTTC. Translated: CSATGGQETQYF.

CDR3 bases: TGTGCCAGCAGTTACTCGAGAGGCACTGAAGCTTTCTTT. Residues: CASSYSRGTEAFF. The chain has TRBV6-5 and TRBJ1-1, with no clear D. CDR1 is MNHEY and CDR2 is SVGAGI in the germline V gene. The CDR3 totals 13 residues. V dropped 0 bases and J dropped 4 bases, with 6 bases sitting between them.

Many counts were recorded for this clonotype. The chain has TRBV5-1 and TRBJ2-5, with D possibly TRBD1 on 5 matching bases. V was trimmed by 1 base and J by 5 bases, leaving 9 bases between them. This CDR3 contains 13 residues. The germline gives CDR1 SGHRS, CDR2 YFSETQ. The CDR3 bases are TGCGCCAGCAGCTTGTGGGGCATGGAGACCCAGTACTTC. Protein sequence: CASSLWGMETQYF.

V usage is TRBV10-2 and J usage is TRBJ1-5; D ambiguous. V dropped 6 bases and J dropped 2 bases, with 8 bases sitting between them. The CDR3 is 13 residues long. Germline lookup yields CDR1 WSHSY and CDR2 SAAADI. The CDR3 sequence: CASSPEGNQPQHF. CDR3 bases: TGCGCCAGCAGCCCGGAAGGCAATCAGCCCCAGCATTTT.

J is TRBJ2-5 and V is TRBV20-1, with TRBD2 matching 14 bases. Germline assignment: CDR1 DFQATT and CDR2 SNEGSKA (reference sequence). The CDR3 has 16 amino acids. Unmatched junction bases numbered 3, after V lost 3 bases and J lost 0 bases. The DNA for the CDR3 is TGCAGTGCTAGGACTAGCGGGAGGGCGCACCAAGAGACCCAGTACTTC. Protein product: CSARTSGRAHQETQYF.

This clonotype was picked up many times. The chain carries TRBV20-1 and TRBJ2-3; maybe TRBD2 (6 bases). The CDR3 is 13 amino acids. Germline V gene data show CDR1 as DFQATT and CDR2 as SNEGSKA (reference sequence). Trimming took off 3 bases at V and 7 bases at J, with 14 bases between the two ends. The CDR3 loop reads CSASPGLANTQYF. In nucleotides, the CDR3 is TGCAGTGCTAGCCCGGGACTGGCAAATACGCAGTATTTT.

The CDR3 region is CASSRTVVTGELFF. In DNA, the CDR3 is TGTGCCAGCAGCCGGACTGTCGTCACCGGGGAGCTGTTTTTT. The chain combines TRBV7-2 with TRBJ2-2, with D possibly TRBD2 on 5 matching bases. The CDR3 consists of 14 residues. CDR1 is SGHTA, CDR2 FQGNSA, per germline. V was trimmed by 5 bases and J by 4 bases, leaving 11 bases between them.

The sample holds a few counts of this clonotype. The rearrangement uses TRBV5-1 and TRBJ1-2; D is ambiguous. This CDR3 region has 15 residues. CDR1 is SGHRS and CDR2 is YFSETQ in the germline V gene. The germline V and J ends were trimmed by 2 bases and 1 base, with 12 bases remaining between them. The CDR3 bases are TGCGCCAGCAGCTTAGGACTGGGGAATAACTATGGCTACACCTTC. Translated, it gives CASSLGLGNNYGYTF.

The chain joins TRBV14 to TRBJ2-6, with D possibly TRBD2 on 6 matching bases. The CDR3 runs 15 residues. V lost 4 bases to trimming and J lost 10 bases, with 17 bases between them. CDR1 SGHDN and CDR2 FVKESK come from the germline V gene. Written as DNA, the CDR3 is TGTGCCAGCAGCCCTGTAGGGAGGCAAGCTAACGTCCTGACTTTC. Amino acid sequence: CASSPVGRQANVLTF.

This clonotype has just a few counts. The chain has TRBV20-1 and TRBJ2-5; TRBD1 aligns across 7 bases. CDR3 length: 14 residues. Germline V lookup: CDR1 DFQATT, CDR2 SNEGSKA (reference sequence). Losses at the gene ends were 4 bases for V and 5 bases for J; bases not matched to a gene: 10. DNA for the CDR3: TGCAGTGCTAATCCAGGGGGAACGCGGGAGACCCAGTACTTC. It translates to CSANPGGTRETQYF.

In this sample, this clonotype turned up many times. J is TRBJ1-4 and V is TRBV6-6; 7 nucleotides agree with TRBD1. The V and J ends lost 5 bases and 2 bases, in that order; junction bases with no gene match: 2. This CDR3 spans 14 amino acids. Germline V gene lookup returns CDR1 MNHNY and CDR2 SVGAGI (reference sequence). CDR3 DNA sequence: TGTGCCAGCAGTGACAGGGCGACTAATGAAAAACTGTTTTTT. It is translated as CASSDRATNEKLFF.

This chain connects TRBV4-1 to TRBJ2-1; TRBD2 matches at 9 bases. The CDR3 is 18 amino acids. The junction had 14 bases not matched to a gene; V was cut back by 0 bases and J by 8 bases. CDR1 is MGHRA and CDR2 is YSYEKL in the germline V gene. In DNA, the CDR3 is TGCGCCAGCAGCCAAGACAGGGGCGGGAGGGCCCTCGGCGATGAGCAGTTCTTC. Translation gives CASSQDRGGRALGDEQFF.